These 31 T cell receptor beta chains were all obtained from the same sample, sequenced in a study of metastatic and nonmetastatic thyroid tumors. Each patient went into thyroid surgery without having received any treatment. TCRdb reanalyzed the PCR reads with MiXCR. The sample has roughly 20,000 clones, around 29% seen once; the top ten hold about 14%. Sequenced sample: blood. The source is a female donor with papillary thyroid cancer or a benign thyroid nodule (not recorded which). Some clones in this sample may be carry-over from other donors' samples.

This chain links TRBV7-8 with TRBJ1-3; D is unclear. Looked up from germline, CDR1 is SGHVS and CDR2 is FQNEAQ. The CDR3 has 17 residues. V was trimmed by 1 base and J by 0 bases, leaving 13 bases between them. The CDR3 DNA follows: TGTGCCAGCAGCTTAGAGGACGGCCAAGGCTCTGGAAACACCATATATTTT. It is translated as CASSLEDGQGSGNTIYF. The full variable domain, in which reference TRBV7-8 and TRBJ1-3 provide the parts outside the CDR3, is GAGVSQSPRYKVAKRGQDVALRCDPISGHVSLFWYQQALGQGPEFLTYFQNEAQLDKSGLPSDRFFAERPEGSVSTLKIQRTQQEDSAVYLCASSLEDGQGSGNTIYFGEGSWLTVV.

The table lists this clone with many counts. In DNA form, the CDR3 reads TGTGCCAGTAGTACGAAAATAGGGGGTGCCGGGGAGCTGTTTTTT. This sequence encodes CASSTKIGGAGELFF. This chain connects TRBV19 to TRBJ2-2, with D possibly being TRBD1 (6 bases). The V end lost 4 bases, the J end lost 6 bases, and 15 bases lay between the germline ends. This CDR3 region has 15 residues. The V gene's germline CDR1 is LNHDA and CDR2 SQIVND (reference sequence).

In this sample, this clone is medium-sized. The CDR3 spells CASMGGSRGVYFGYTF. DNA for the CDR3: TGTGCCAGTATGGGCGGCTCAAGGGGGGTTTACTTTGGCTACACCTTC. The chain has TRBV19 and TRBJ1-2; maybe TRBD1 (6 bases). Germline CDR1 reads LNHDA; CDR2 reads SQIVND (reference sequence). The V end was cut by 7 bases, the J end by 7 bases, with 25 bases between. The CDR3 totals 16 residues.

J is TRBJ2-5 and V is TRBV18, with D tentatively TRBD1 (6 bases). CDR1 KGHSH and CDR2 LQKENI come from the germline V gene. The CDR3 covers 14 residues. The V gene lost 6 bases and the J gene lost 1 base, with 12 bases spanning the gap. DNA for the CDR3: TGTGCCAGCTCCCGAATAGGGGGCCAAGAGACCCAGTACTTC. This translates into CASSRIGGQETQYF.

The chain combines TRBV7-2 with TRBJ2-5; D unresolved. The CDR3 has 14 amino acids. Between the trimmed V and J ends, which lost 0 bases and 3 bases, there was a span of 8 bases. CDR1 and CDR2 from the germline V gene are SGHTA and FQGNSA. CDR3 sequence: CASSLAGLKETQYF. The CDR3 DNA reads TGTGCCAGCAGCTTAGCAGGTCTAAAAGAGACCCAGTACTTC. Looking up the rest from reference TRBV7-2 and TRBJ2-5 gives the full variable domain: GAGVSQSPSNKVTEKGKDVELRCDPISGHTALYWYRQSLGQGLEFLIYFQGNSAPDKSGLPSDRFSAERTGGSVSTLTIQRTQQEDSAVYLCASSLAGLKETQYFGPGTRLLVL.

This clone was counted many times. This may stem from a read error, because a much larger clone lies one nucleotide away. The missing conserved phenylalanine or tryptophan at the end of this CDR3 makes a read error likely. This chain links TRBV7-6 with TRBJ2-7; D gene ambiguous. Germline CDR1 SGHVS, CDR2 FNYEAQ. Trimming removed 5 bases from V and 6 bases from J, with 14 bases in between. The CDR3 extends over 13 amino acids. The CDR3 here is CASSQPSSREQYL. CDR3 sequence (DNA): TGTGCCAGCAGCCAGCCCTCCTCGCGCGAGCAGTACCTC.

The genes are TRBV9 and TRBJ2-3; D is perhaps TRBD2 (6 bases). Germline V gene sequence: CDR1 SGDLS, CDR2 YYNGEE. V gave up 4 bases and J gave up 6 bases, with 18 bases separating them. The CDR3 spans 15 residues. The CDR3 spells CASSPSGVNWDTQYF. The CDR3 bases are TGTGCCAGCAGCCCCTCGGGAGTCAACTGGGATACGCAGTATTTT.

About this clone itself: Germline and junction disagree at one end, which may indicate a read error. This chain links TRBV27 with TRBJ2-4; 8 nucleotides align to TRBD2. The CDR3 sequence is 15 residues long. The germline V gene encodes CDR1 MNHEY and CDR2 SMNVEV (reference sequence). CDR3 sequence reads: CASTVSGGTKNIRYF. The CDR3 region has the DNA TGTGCCAGCACCGTAAGCGGGGGCACCAAAAACATTCGGTACTTC.

Only a few counts were recorded for this clone. The rearrangement joins TRBV5-1 to TRBJ2-1; D may be TRBD2 (6 bases). The germline gives CDR1 SGHRS, CDR2 YFSETQ. The CDR3 totals 17 residues. V gave up 1 base and J gave up 0 bases, with 14 bases separating them. The CDR3 DNA is TGCGCCAGCAGCTTGTGGGGTTCCGGGAGCTCCTACAATGAGCAGTTCTTC. Amino acids: CASSLWGSGSSYNEQFF.

This clone appeared many times. The CDR3 sequence is CARWTSGVAECTDTQYF. Written as DNA, the CDR3 is TGTGCCAGGTGGACTAGCGGAGTAGCCGAGTGCACAGATACGCAGTATTTT. The chain employs TRBV6-4 and TRBJ2-3, with 10 bases identical to TRBD2. In germline, CDR1 is MRHNA, CDR2 SNTAGT. The CDR3 is made up of 17 amino acids. V lost 9 bases, J lost 1 base, and 13 bases stayed unmatched.

This clone was seen a handful of times. The chain recombines TRBV6-1 with TRBJ2-7; 9 bases align to TRBD1. CDR1 is MNHNS and CDR2 is SASEGT in the germline V gene. Losses at the gene ends were 6 bases for V and 3 bases for J; bases not matched to a gene: 12. The CDR3 is 16 amino acids. CDR3 DNA sequence: TGTGCCAGCAGGCCCCCTGGGACAGGGCACAGCTACGAGCAGTACTTC. Protein product: CASRPPGTGHSYEQYF.

This clone has only one observation. Sequence at one end of the junction differs from germline and may be a read error. J is TRBJ1-2 and V is TRBV7-9; D gene uncertain. Germline V gene sequence: CDR1 SEHNR, CDR2 FQNEAQ (reference sequence). The CDR3 spans 13 residues. This chain's CDR3 is CASSLSGNYCYTF. The CDR3 DNA reads TGTGCCAGCAGCTTATCCGGAAACTATTGCTACACCTTC.

This chain connects TRBV27 to TRBJ2-7, with D possibly being TRBD2 (5 bases). Germline V gives CDR1 MNHEY, CDR2 SMNVEV (reference sequence). Between the trimmed V and J ends, which lost 4 bases and 3 bases, there was a span of 19 bases. This CDR3 has 16 residues. Here the CDR3 DNA reads TGTGCCAGCAGTTCCCCTCATAGCGCAGGCATCTACGAGCAGTACTTC. Protein: CASSSPHSAGIYEQYF.

This clone occurred a few times. The rearrangement links TRBV27 to TRBJ2-6; 8 positions agree with TRBD1. V was pared by 7 bases and J by 0 bases, with 14 bases of the junction left unmatched. This CDR3 is built from 19 residues. Germline CDR1 is MNHEY and CDR2 is SMNVEV (reference sequence). CDR3: CASTRLETGVYSGANVLTF. CDR3 nucleotide sequence: TGTGCCAGCACCAGGCTGGAGACAGGGGTTTACTCTGGGGCCAACGTCCTGACTTTC.

This sequence joins TRBV5-5 and TRBJ2-2, with 10 bases lining up with TRBD1. This CDR3 is 15 amino acids long. Germline V gene sequence: CDR1 SGHKS, CDR2 YYEKEE (reference sequence). The V segment lost 4 bases and the J segment 3 bases; nucleotides outside the gene matches: 3. The CDR3 region has the DNA TGTGCCAGCAGCAGGGACAGGGGTTACACCGGGGAGCTGTTTTTT. Amino acid sequence: CASSRDRGYTGELFF.

Within the sample, this clone is medium-sized. This chain connects TRBV12-3 or TRBV12-4 to TRBJ1-6, with 8 bases aligning to TRBD1. This CDR3 spans 16 amino acids. Unmatched junction bases numbered 6, after V lost 1 base and J lost 7 bases. The CDR3 sequence is CASSLVSRDRNSPLHF. The CDR3 region has the DNA TGTGCCAGCAGTTTAGTCTCCCGGGACAGGAATTCACCCCTCCACTTT.

This clone was recorded at least ten times. The chain couples TRBV5-1 to TRBJ1-1; the D is unclear. Deletions cut 0 bases from V and 8 bases from J, with 14 bases between. CDR1 SGHRS and CDR2 YFSETQ come from the germline V gene. The CDR3 is 14 residues long. CDR3 nucleotide sequence: TGCGCCAGCAGCTTGGGCCCGGGTATGAGGGAAGCTTTCTTT. Translated, it gives CASSLGPGMREAFF.

This chain links TRBV6-6 with TRBJ2-7, with D tentatively TRBD1 or TRBD2 (5 bases each). Germline-derived CDR1 and CDR2 are MNHNY and SVGAGI (reference sequence). Trimming took off 2 bases at V and 7 bases at J, with 15 bases between the two ends. This CDR3 contains 14 residues. CDR3 loop: CASSYPGTGSEQYF. The CDR3 DNA follows: TGTGCCAGCAGTTACCCGGGGACGGGTTCTGAGCAGTACTTC.

The chain couples TRBV6-1 to TRBJ1-6, with 10 bases lining up with TRBD1. Germline trimming cut 5 bases from V and 8 bases from J; bases unmatched to any gene: 6. The CDR3 length is 15 residues. The V gene's germline CDR1 is MNHNS and CDR2 SASEGT. CDR3 in amino acids: CASSRQGANDSPLHF. In nucleotides, the CDR3 is TGTGCCAGCAGTCGACAGGGGGCTAATGATTCACCCCTCCACTTT.

Here the CDR3 reads CASSQRGTGLYEQYF. DNA of the CDR3: TGTGCCAGCAGCCAAAGGGGGACAGGTCTCTACGAGCAGTACTTC. The chain has TRBV3-1 and TRBJ2-7; 8 nucleotides agree with TRBD1. This CDR3 region has 15 residues. Looked up from germline, CDR1 is LGHDT and CDR2 is YNNKEL (reference sequence). V was clipped by 2 bases and J by 3 bases; unmatched bases: 6.

V gene TRBV20-1 combines with J gene TRBJ2-1; D might be TRBD1 (7 bases). V lost 0 bases to trimming and J lost 3 bases, with 15 bases between them. The CDR3 extends over 16 amino acids. Germline V lookup: CDR1 DFQATT, CDR2 SNEGSKA (reference sequence). This CDR3 is CSARDPRRGDYNEQFF. The CDR3 nucleotides are TGCAGTGCTAGAGATCCTCGCAGGGGGGACTACAATGAGCAGTTCTTC.

The chain combines TRBV27 with TRBJ1-2, with D perhaps TRBD1 (5 bases). The CDR3 runs 16 residues. Germline lookup yields CDR1 MNHEY and CDR2 SMNVEV (reference sequence). Trimming cost V 5 bases and J 5 bases, with 21 bases left between them. CDR3 region: CASSPLDRPDFYGYTF. The CDR3 DNA is TGTGCCAGCAGTCCTCTAGACAGACCCGATTTTTATGGCTACACCTTC.

The CDR3 DNA sequence: TGTGCCAGCAGCTTACTATTGGGCAGGGGGACAGATACGCAGTATTTT. Amino acid sequence: CASSLLLGRGTDTQYF. The gene calls are TRBV11-1 and TRBJ2-3; 7 positions match TRBD1. The CDR3 length is 16 residues. Germline V gene data show CDR1 as SGHAT and CDR2 as FQDESV (reference sequence). Trimming at V came to 2 bases and at J to 3 bases, leaving 8 bases not matched to a gene.

This clone is medium-sized. The chain is built from TRBV6-5 and TRBJ1-2; 8 bases map to TRBD1. CDR3 length: 18 amino acids. After removal of 0 bases from V and 6 bases from J, the junction contained 15 bases not matched to a gene. Germline-derived CDR1 and CDR2 are MNHEY and SVGAGI. CDR3 DNA sequence: TGTGCCAGCAGTTACTCGAGTGGCAGGGGGCCGGGGGGGGATGGCTACACCTTC. Translated: CASSYSSGRGPGGDGYTF.

This clone was seen many times. The chain combines TRBV24-1 with TRBJ2-5, with 9 bases aligning to TRBD1. V lost 4 bases, J lost 5 bases, and 13 bases stayed unmatched. This CDR3 region has 17 residues. CDR1 is KGHDR and CDR2 is SFDVKD in the germline V gene. CDR3 DNA sequence: TGTGCCACCAGTGACCCAGCCCCGGGACAGGGAGGGGAGACCCAGTACTTC. It is translated as CATSDPAPGQGGETQYF.

Remarks on this clone: Possible read error: a much larger clone is one base away. The rearrangement uses TRBV6-4 and TRBJ2-2; D remains unclear. Germline V lookup: CDR1 MRHNA, CDR2 SNTAGT. This CDR3 has 14 amino acids. Between the trimmed V and J ends, which lost 3 bases and 6 bases, there was a span of 11 bases. CDR3: CASSERQASGELFF. The CDR3 region has the DNA TGTGCCAGCAGTGAGCGTCAGGCGTCCGGGGAGCTGTTTTTT.

This clone was counted at least ten times. A much larger clone is a single base away; this may be a read error. Other DNA sequences in this sample translate to the same CDR3. The chain combines TRBV5-1 with TRBJ1-1; D not certain. Germline CDR1 is SGHRS and CDR2 is YFSETQ. This CDR3 comprises 13 residues. The CDR3 DNA reads as TGCGCCAGCAGCTTGTGGGAGGGCACTGAAGCCTTCTTT. This translates into CASSLWEGTEAFF. The full variable domain, with the rest looked up from reference TRBV5-1 and TRBJ1-1, is KAGVTQTPRYLIKTRGQQVTLSCSPISGHRSVSWYQQTPGQGLQFLFEYFSETQRNKGNFPGRFSGRQFSNSRSEMNVSTLELGDSALYLCASSLWEGTEAFFGQGTRLTVV.

The chain employs TRBV7-2 and TRBJ1-6; D uncertain. V lost 1 base to trimming and J lost 9 bases, with 7 bases between them. The CDR3 covers 13 residues. The germline V gene encodes CDR1 SGHTA and CDR2 FQGNSA. CDR3 sequence reads: CASSLGPASPLHF. Here the CDR3 DNA reads TGTGCCAGCAGCTTAGGGCCCGCTTCACCCCTCCACTTT.

Within the sample, this clone is medium-sized. The J gene is TRBJ2-7, the V gene TRBV2; 7 positions match TRBD1. Germline-derived CDR1 and CDR2 are SNHLY and FYNNEI. CDR3 length: 13 residues. Trimming at V came to 9 bases and at J to 3 bases, leaving 8 bases not matched to a gene. Here the CDR3 DNA reads TGTGCCAGAGGGACAGAAACTGGCTACGAGCAGTACTTC. Translated: CARGTETGYEQYF.

Relative to its sample, this clone is medium-sized. J is TRBJ2-7 and V is TRBV20-1, with 13 bases that match TRBD2. V was pared by 0 bases and J by 2 bases, with 4 bases of the junction left unmatched. Germline V gene lookup returns CDR1 DFQATT and CDR2 SNEGSKA (reference sequence). The CDR3 runs 16 residues. The CDR3 DNA reads TGCAGTGCTAGAGAAGAGACTAGCGGGAGGCCCTACGAGCAGTACTTC. Amino acids: CSAREETSGRPYEQYF.

This clone is termed medium-sized. V gene TRBV7-9 combines with J gene TRBJ1-3; D is unresolved. The CDR3 runs 15 residues. The V and J ends lost 2 bases and 2 bases respectively, with 10 bases between them. Germline CDR1 reads SEHNR; CDR2 reads FQNEAQ (reference sequence). The CDR3 loop is CASSLLRAAGNTIYF. Written as DNA, the CDR3 is TGTGCCAGCAGCTTACTAAGGGCGGCTGGAAACACCATATATTTT.